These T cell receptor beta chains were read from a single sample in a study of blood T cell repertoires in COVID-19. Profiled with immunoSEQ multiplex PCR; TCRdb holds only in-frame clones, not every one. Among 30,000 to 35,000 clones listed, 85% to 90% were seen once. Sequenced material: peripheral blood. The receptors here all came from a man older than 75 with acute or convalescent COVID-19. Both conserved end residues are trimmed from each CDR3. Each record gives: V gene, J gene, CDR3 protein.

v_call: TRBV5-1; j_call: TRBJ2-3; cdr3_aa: ASGTSGSTDTQY
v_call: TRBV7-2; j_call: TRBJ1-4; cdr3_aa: ASSLYVGANEKLF
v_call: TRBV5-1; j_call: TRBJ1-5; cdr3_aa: ASSLGVNQPQH
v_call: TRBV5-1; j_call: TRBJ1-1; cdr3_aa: ASSLSGQGNTEAF
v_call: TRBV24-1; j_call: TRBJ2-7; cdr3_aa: ATSDIPPLGGHHLPYSYEQY
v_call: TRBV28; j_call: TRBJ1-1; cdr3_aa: ASSFPGQGLNTEAF
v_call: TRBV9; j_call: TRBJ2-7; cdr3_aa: ASSAGDRRSYEQY
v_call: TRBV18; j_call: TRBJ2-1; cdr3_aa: ASKREPGLDSYNEQF
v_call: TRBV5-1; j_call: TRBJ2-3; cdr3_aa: ASSKDTPLGDTQY
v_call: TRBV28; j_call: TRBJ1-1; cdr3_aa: ASIGTGFTEAF
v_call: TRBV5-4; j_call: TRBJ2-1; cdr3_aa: ASSSGLAGHYNEQF
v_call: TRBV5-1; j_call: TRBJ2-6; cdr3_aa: ASSLGLASGANVLT
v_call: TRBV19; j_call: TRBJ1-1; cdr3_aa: ASSRQQGLGTEAF
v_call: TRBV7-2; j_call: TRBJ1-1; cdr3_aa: ASSLGGQRVTF
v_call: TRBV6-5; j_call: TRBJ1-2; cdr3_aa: ASSRGTSGYT
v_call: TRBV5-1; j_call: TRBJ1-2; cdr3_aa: ASTLSGQGVGGYT
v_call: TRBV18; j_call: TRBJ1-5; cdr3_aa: ASSGDSQPQH